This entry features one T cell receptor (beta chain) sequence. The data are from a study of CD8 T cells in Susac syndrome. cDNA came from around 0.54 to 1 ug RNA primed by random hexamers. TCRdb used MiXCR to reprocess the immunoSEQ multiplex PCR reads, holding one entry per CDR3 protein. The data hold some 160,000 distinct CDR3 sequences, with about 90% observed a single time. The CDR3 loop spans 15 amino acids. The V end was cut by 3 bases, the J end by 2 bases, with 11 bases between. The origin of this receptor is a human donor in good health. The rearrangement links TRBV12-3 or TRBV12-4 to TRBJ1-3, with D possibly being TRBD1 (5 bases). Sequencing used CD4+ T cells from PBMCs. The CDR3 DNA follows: TGTGCCAGCAGTTTGACAGTTCTGACTGGAAACACCATATATTTT. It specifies CASSLTVLTGNTIYF.